The sequence of this TCR beta chain was determined in a study of technical replicates of blood from several donors. Here immunoSEQ multiplex PCR was the method, and the copy in TCRdb shows in-frame clones only, minus some. The repertoire holds approximately 73,000 clones, with more than 85% as singletons. J gave up 5 bases and V 5 bases, and 9 bases lay outside the gene matches. This CDR3 comprises 14 residues. Germline loops: CDR1 SGHRS, CDR2 YFSETQ. The source material was T cells isolated from PBMCs. The genes are TRBV5-1 and TRBJ1-2; 7 nucleotides agree with TRBD1. This receptor was taken from a human donor in good health. CDR3 coding DNA: TGCGCCAGCAGTACCCGACAGGGACGGTATGGCTACACCTTC. It codes for CASSTRQGRYGYTF.